These 12 T cell receptor beta chains were sequenced from one sample in a study of identical twins. TCRdb reprocessed the 5' RACE reads via MiXCR and lists one record per CDR3 protein. The table shows approximately 220,000 distinct CDR3 sequences, with about 7.5% occurring only once. This sample was also put to use in a study of yellow fever vaccine responses in identical twins.

The sample taken for sequencing was CD8+ T cells sorted from blood. The receptors come from a young woman in good health.

There are many counts of this clonotype. The chain recombines TRBV28 with TRBJ2-7; the D gene is possibly TRBD2 (5 bases). Looked up from germline, CDR1 is MDHEN and CDR2 is SYDVKM. This CDR3 contains 13 residues. Between the trimmed V and J ends, which lost 5 bases and 0 bases, there was a span of 8 bases. The CDR3 loop reads CASSDGNSYEQYF. The CDR3 bases are TGTGCCAGCAGTGACGGGAACTCCTACGAGCAGTACTTC.

This clonotype showed up many times. The V gene is TRBV11-3, the J gene TRBJ2-2, with TRBD2 matching over 7 bases. This CDR3 has 21 residues. The germline V gene encodes CDR1 SGHNT and CDR2 YENEEA. Trimming at V came to 4 bases and at J to 3 bases, leaving 23 bases not matched to a gene. The CDR3 nucleotides are TGTGCCAGCAGCTCGCCCCTGATTCTCGGACTAGATAGAGCCGACACCGGGGAGCTGTTTTTT. Amino acids: CASSSPLILGLDRADTGELFF.

Points on this clonotype: This may come from a read error, since a much larger clone is one base off. The chain uses TRBV5-6 and TRBJ2-1, with D tentatively TRBD2 (6 bases). Per the germline V gene, CDR1 is SGHDT and CDR2 is YYEEEE. The CDR3 contains 15 residues. CDR3 sequence reads: CASSFGSGADNQQFF. CDR3 DNA: TGTGCCAGCAGCTTTGGTAGCGGAGCTGACAATCAGCAGTTCTTC.

This chain joins TRBV9 and TRBJ2-3; D could derive from TRBD1 or TRBD2 (6 bases each). Germline loops: CDR1 SGDLS, CDR2 YYNGEE. V lost 2 bases and J lost 4, with 11 bases in between. The CDR3 totals 14 residues. This chain's CDR3 is CASSVSGDSDTQYF. The CDR3 nucleotides are TGTGCCAGCAGCGTCTCAGGGGACTCAGATACGCAGTATTTT.

This clonotype has ten or more counts. The gene calls are TRBV7-9 and TRBJ2-3, with D hard to call. The CDR3 contains 16 residues. Germline assignment: CDR1 SEHNR and CDR2 FQNEAQ (reference sequence). V shed 5 bases and J shed 0 bases, with 15 bases lying between them. CDR3 loop: CASSNPFEPSTDTQYF. The CDR3 DNA reads as TGTGCCAGCAGCAACCCGTTCGAGCCTAGCACAGATACGCAGTATTTT.

This chain connects TRBV28 to TRBJ2-7; 8 nucleotides line up with TRBD1. This CDR3 is built from 15 residues. Trimming at V came to 7 bases and at J to 3 bases, leaving 11 bases not matched to a gene. The germline V gene has CDR1 MDHEN and CDR2 SYDVKM. CDR3 residues: CASTLSGTGGYEQYF. CDR3 in DNA: TGTGCCAGCACCCTTTCCGGGACAGGAGGCTACGAGCAGTACTTC.

The chain joins TRBV11-2 to TRBJ2-1, with D unresolved. Germline-derived CDR1 and CDR2 are SGHAT and FQNNGV. V lost 1 base to trimming and J lost 9 bases, with 7 bases between them. CDR3 length: 12 amino acids. This CDR3 is CASSLGLPEQFF. Here the CDR3 DNA reads TGTGCCAGCAGCTTAGGGCTCCCTGAGCAGTTCTTC.

This clonotype was observed a few times. The rearrangement links TRBV7-9 to TRBJ2-5; 9 nucleotides line up with TRBD1. This CDR3 is built from 15 residues. V dropped 3 bases and J dropped 5; count of bases not matched to a gene: 7. CDR1 and CDR2 from the germline V gene are SEHNR and FQNEAQ (reference sequence). This CDR3 reads CASSFPGQGRETQYF. The DNA for the CDR3 is TGTGCCAGCAGCTTTCCGGGACAGGGACGCGAGACCCAGTACTTC.

There are many counts of this clonotype. The J gene is TRBJ2-1, the V gene TRBV7-7; the D is unclear. This CDR3 has 15 residues. The germline gives CDR1 SSHAT, CDR2 FNYEAQ (reference sequence). V gave up 1 base and J gave up 3 bases, with 10 bases separating them. The CDR3 nucleotides are TGTGCCAGCAGCTTAGGCTCGCCTTACTACAATGAGCAGTTCTTC. Translating it yields CASSLGSPYYNEQFF.

This chain uses TRBV28 with TRBJ2-2; TRBD2 agrees at 7 bases. Germline loops: CDR1 MDHEN, CDR2 SYDVKM. Trimming at V came to 2 bases and at J to 3 bases, leaving 3 bases not matched to a gene. The CDR3 is 15 amino acids. The CDR3 DNA is TGTGCCAGCAGTTTAGCGCGGGAGCACACCGGGGAGCTGTTTTTT. Encoded protein: CASSLAREHTGELFF.

There are many counts of this clonotype. Here the CDR3 reads CSARGGGGDREQFF. The CDR3 DNA reads as TGCAGTGCTAGAGGGGGCGGGGGGGATCGTGAGCAGTTCTTC. The gene calls are TRBV20-1 and TRBJ2-1; 9 nucleotides agree with TRBD2. Looked up from germline, CDR1 is DFQATT and CDR2 is SNEGSKA (reference sequence). V lost 1 base to trimming and J lost 9 bases; unmatched junction nucleotides: 7. This CDR3 has 14 residues.

The V gene is TRBV12-3 or TRBV12-4, the J gene TRBJ2-3, with D unclear. This CDR3 contains 15 residues. Trimming took 5 bases from V and 2 from J, leaving 14 bases between them. The CDR3 spells CASSLDPGSTDTQYF. The CDR3 DNA follows: TGTGCCAGCAGTCTGGACCCGGGCTCCACAGATACGCAGTATTTT.